The present entry profiles one T cell receptor beta chain with its context. Its antigen remains unknown. V gave up 2 bases and J gave up 9 bases, with 17 bases separating them. Germline assignment: CDR1 MDHEN and CDR2 SYDVKM. This CDR3 spans 15 amino acids. The source of the sample is a study of regulatory T cells in long-lasting Graves disease. Whole-study context: Those with persistent Graves' disease had received antithyroid drugs for over 5 years with positive TSH receptor antibodies.

As to time point: persistent/refractory GD, antithyroid drugs over 5 years with positive TRAb. PBMCs were the source of the RNA used for TCR sequencing. Whole-study findings and limits: Persistent disease samples used TRBV28, TRBJ1-2 and TRBJ2-5 preferentially. The study found persistent patients shared more public clonotypes (roughly 2,500) than new patients (just over 950).

Researchers made TCR beta libraries by using iRepertoire HTBI primers and running Arm-PCR on CDR3 regions. One entry per CDR3 protein, called by TCRdb with MiXCR from the multiplex PCR reads. The sample yields under 500,000 distinct CDR3 sequences, less than 25% seen once. Material: peripheral blood mononuclear cells (PBMCs), obtained when the disease was refractory, from a patient treated with antithyroid drugs. The receptor was derived from a female donor with Graves disease. The rearrangement links TRBV28 to TRBJ2-1, with D perhaps matching TRBD2 (6 bases). The CDR3 spells CASSLSGVPGSEQFF. CDR3 sequence (DNA): TGTGCCAGCAGTTTAAGCGGCGTTCCCGGGAGTGAGCAGTTCTTC.